The clone carrying this T cell receptor beta chain was seen repeatedly, ten times or more. Its target is not known. The CDR3 has 12 residues. Trimming took off 0 bases at V and 6 bases at J, with 5 bases between the two ends. The germline gives CDR1 SGHRS, CDR2 YFSETQ. This entry is derived from a study of T cells after yellow fever vaccination. About the study: For low cell numbers, libraries were made with SMART-Seq v4 Ultra Low Input. Study findings and constraints: Abundant clonotypes from the bulk population could get into FACS-sorted repertoires as contaminants. There was a small share of clonotypes that showed up in both the CD4 and CD8 compartments.

A process of 5'RACE template switching, which added a universal primer site and UMIs, was used to make TCR cDNA. TCRdb independently ran MiXCR on the 5' RACE reads; one entry per CDR3 protein. The repertoire holds some 350,000 distinct CDR3 sequences, with 6.2% as singletons. This receptor was identified in a man aged 25-40 years who received the YFV17D yellow fever vaccine. The chain carries TRBV5-1 and TRBJ2-3; D uncertain. This specimen consisted of PBMCs, obtained 5 days after the yellow fever booster vaccination. CDR3 sequence reads: CASSLARDTQYF. CDR3 nucleotides: TGCGCCAGCAGCTTGGCAAGGGATACGCAGTATTTT.